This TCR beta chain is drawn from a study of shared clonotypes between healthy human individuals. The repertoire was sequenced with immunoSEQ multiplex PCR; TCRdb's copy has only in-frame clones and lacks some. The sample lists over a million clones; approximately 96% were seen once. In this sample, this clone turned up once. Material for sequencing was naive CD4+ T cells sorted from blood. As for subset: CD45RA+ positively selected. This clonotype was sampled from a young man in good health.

Here the CDR3 reads CASSLEAGSYEQYF. The CDR3 coding sequence is TGTGCCAGCAGCTTAGAGGCGGGCTCCTACGAGCAGTACTTC. The V gene is TRBV11-2, the J gene TRBJ2-7; tentative D call: TRBD2 (5 bases). The CDR3 contains 14 residues. Germline CDR1 is SGHAT and CDR2 is FQNNGV. V gave up 0 bases and J gave up 0 bases, with 6 bases separating them.